This T cell receptor beta chain stems from a study of blood T cell repertoires in COVID-19. As for the study in general: Nucleic acid was either cDNA or gDNA, and it came from T cells, B-cell-depleted T cells, or PBMCs.

Only in-frame clones appear in the TCRdb table, and some are missing; sequencing was by immunoSEQ multiplex PCR. The table includes roughly 98,000 clones, around 92% detected once. Trimming removed 0 bases at V and 5 bases at J, with 7 bases between. The germline gives CDR1 SGHVS, CDR2 FQNEAQ. The length of the CDR3 is 13 residues. The TCR sequence derives from an older woman with active COVID-19. The sample was peripheral blood. The J gene is TRBJ1-1, the V gene TRBV7-8; no firm D call. Here the CDR3 DNA reads TGTGCCAGCAGCTTAGCCGCGAATACTGAAGCTTTCTTT. This encodes CASSLAANTEAFF. The full variable domain, rest sourced from reference TRBV7-8 and TRBJ1-1, is GAGVSQSPRYKVAKRGQDVALRCDPISGHVSLFWYQQALGQGPEFLTYFQNEAQLDKSGLPSDRFFAERPEGSVSTLKIQRTQQEDSAVYLCASSLAANTEAFFGQGTRLTVV.